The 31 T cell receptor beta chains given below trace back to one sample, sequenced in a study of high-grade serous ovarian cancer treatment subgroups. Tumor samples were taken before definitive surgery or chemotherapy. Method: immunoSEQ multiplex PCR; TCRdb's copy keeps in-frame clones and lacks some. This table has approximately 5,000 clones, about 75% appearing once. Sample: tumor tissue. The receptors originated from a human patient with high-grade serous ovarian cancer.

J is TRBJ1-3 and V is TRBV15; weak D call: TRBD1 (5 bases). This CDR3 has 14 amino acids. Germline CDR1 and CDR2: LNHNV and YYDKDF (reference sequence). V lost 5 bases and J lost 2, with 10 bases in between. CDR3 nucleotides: TGTGCCACCAGCCGGACGGGGCCTGGAAACACCATATATTTT. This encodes CATSRTGPGNTIYF.

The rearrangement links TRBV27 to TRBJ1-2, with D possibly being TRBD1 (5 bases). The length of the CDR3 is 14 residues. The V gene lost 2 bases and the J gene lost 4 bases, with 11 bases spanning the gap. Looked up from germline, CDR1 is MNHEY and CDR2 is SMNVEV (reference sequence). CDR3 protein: CASSLGTGGYGYTF. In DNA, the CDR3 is TGTGCCAGCAGTTTAGGGACGGGTGGCTATGGCTACACCTTC.

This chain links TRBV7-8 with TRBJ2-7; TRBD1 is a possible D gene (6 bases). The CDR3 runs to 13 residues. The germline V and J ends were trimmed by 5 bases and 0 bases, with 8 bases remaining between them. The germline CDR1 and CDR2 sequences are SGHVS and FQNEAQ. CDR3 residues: CASSRTDSYEQYF. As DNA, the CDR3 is TGTGCCAGCAGCAGGACAGACTCCTACGAGCAGTACTTC.

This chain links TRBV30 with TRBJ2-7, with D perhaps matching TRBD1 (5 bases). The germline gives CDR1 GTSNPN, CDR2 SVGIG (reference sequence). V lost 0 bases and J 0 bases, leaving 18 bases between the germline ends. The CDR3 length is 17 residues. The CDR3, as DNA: TGTGCCTGGAGTGTATGGTCAGGGCCGAGATTCTCCTACGAGCAGTACTTC. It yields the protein CAWSVWSGPRFSYEQYF.

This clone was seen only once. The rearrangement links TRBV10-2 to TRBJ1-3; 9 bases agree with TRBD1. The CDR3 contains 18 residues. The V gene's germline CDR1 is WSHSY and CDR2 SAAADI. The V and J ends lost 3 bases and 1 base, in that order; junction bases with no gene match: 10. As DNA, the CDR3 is TGCGCCAGCAGTGAATACCTATACGGACAGGGGTCTGGAAACACCATATATTTT. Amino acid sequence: CASSEYLYGQGSGNTIYF.

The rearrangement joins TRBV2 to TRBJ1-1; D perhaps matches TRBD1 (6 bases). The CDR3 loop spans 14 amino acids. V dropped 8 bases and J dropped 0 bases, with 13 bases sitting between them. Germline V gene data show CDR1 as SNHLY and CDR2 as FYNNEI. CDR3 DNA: TGTGCCAGCTTCCATCAGGGGATGAACACTGAAGCTTTCTTT. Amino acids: CASFHQGMNTEAFF.

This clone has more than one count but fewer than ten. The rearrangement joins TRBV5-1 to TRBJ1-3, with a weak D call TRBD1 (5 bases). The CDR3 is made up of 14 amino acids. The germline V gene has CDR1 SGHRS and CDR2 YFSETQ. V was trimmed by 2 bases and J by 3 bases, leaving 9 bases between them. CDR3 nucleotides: TGCGCCAGCAGCTTCTCGGGGGATGGAAACACCATATATTTT. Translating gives CASSFSGDGNTIYF.

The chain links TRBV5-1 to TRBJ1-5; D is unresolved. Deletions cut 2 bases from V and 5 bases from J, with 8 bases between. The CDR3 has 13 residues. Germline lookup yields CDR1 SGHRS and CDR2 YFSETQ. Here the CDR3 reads CASSFQPDQPQHF. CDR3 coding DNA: TGCGCCAGCAGCTTCCAACCCGATCAGCCCCAGCATTTT.

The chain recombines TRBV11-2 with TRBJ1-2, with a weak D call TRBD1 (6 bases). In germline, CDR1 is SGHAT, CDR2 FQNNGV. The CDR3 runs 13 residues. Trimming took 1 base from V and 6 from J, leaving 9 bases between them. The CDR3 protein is CASSLGAGDGYTF. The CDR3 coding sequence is TGTGCCAGCAGCTTAGGGGCAGGGGATGGCTACACCTTC.

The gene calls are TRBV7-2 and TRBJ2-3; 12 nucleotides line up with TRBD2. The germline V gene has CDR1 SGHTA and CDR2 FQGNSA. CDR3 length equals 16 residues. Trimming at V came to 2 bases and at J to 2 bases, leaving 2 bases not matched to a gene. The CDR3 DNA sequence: TGTGCCAGCAGCTTAAGACTAGCGGGGGACACAGATACGCAGTATTTT. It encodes CASSLRLAGDTDTQYF.

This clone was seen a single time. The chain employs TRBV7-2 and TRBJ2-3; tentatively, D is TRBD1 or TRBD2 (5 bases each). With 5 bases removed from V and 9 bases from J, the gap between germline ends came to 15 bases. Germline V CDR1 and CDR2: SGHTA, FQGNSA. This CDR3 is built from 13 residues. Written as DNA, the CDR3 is TGTGCCAGCAGCCGAAGGGACCCAGGGACGCAGTATTTT. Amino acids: CASSRRDPGTQYF. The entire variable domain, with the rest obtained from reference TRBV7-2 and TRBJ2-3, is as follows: GAGVSQSPSNKVTEKGKDVELRCDPISGHTALYWYRQSLGQGLEFLIYFQGNSAPDKSGLPSDRFSAERTGGSVSTLTIQRTQQEDSAVYLCASSRRDPGTQYFGPGTRLTVL.

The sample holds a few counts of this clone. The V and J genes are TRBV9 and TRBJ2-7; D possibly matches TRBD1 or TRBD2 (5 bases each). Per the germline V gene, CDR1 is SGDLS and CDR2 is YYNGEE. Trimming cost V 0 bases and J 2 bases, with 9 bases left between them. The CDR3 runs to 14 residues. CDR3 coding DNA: TGTGCCAGCAGCGTAGGGGACGTTGCCTACGAGCAGTACTTC. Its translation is CASSVGDVAYEQYF.

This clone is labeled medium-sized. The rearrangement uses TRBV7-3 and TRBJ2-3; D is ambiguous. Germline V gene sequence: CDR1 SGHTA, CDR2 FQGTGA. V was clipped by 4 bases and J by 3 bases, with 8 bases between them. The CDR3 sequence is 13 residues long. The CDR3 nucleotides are TGTGCCAGCAGCTACGCCAGAACAGATACGCAGTATTTT. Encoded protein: CASSYARTDTQYF. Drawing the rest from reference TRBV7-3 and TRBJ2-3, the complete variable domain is GAGVSQTPSNKVTEKGKYVELRCDPISGHTALYWYRQSLGQGPEFLIYFQGTGAADDSGLPNDRFFAVRPEGSVSTLKIQRTERGDSAVYLCASSYARTDTQYFGPGTRLTVL.

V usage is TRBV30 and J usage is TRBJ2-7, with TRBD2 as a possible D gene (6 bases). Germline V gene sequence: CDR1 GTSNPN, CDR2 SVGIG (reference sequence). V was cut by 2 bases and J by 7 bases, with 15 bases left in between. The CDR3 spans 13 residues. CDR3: CAWSQGLRGEQYF. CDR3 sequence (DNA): TGTGCCTGGAGTCAGGGCTTACGGGGGGAGCAGTACTTC.

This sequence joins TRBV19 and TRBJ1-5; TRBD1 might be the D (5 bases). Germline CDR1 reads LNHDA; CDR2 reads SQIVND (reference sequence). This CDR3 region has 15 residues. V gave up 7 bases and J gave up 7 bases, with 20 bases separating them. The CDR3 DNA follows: TGTGCCAGTACTCCAATGGGGGGTATCAACCAGCCCCAGCATTTT. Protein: CASTPMGGINQPQHF.

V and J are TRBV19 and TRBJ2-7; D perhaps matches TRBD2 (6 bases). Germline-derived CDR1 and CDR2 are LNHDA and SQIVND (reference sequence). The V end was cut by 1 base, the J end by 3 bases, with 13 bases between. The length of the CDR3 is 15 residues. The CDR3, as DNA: TGTGCCAGTAGTATAGGTGGTAGCGGCGTCTACGAGCAGTACTTC. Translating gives CASSIGGSGVYEQYF.

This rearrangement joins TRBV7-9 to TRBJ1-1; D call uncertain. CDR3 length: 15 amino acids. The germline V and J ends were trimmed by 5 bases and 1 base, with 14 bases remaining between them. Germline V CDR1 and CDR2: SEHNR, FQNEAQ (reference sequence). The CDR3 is CASSASLGKNTEAFF. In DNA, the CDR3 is TGTGCCAGCAGCGCCTCGTTGGGGAAGAACACTGAAGCTTTCTTT.

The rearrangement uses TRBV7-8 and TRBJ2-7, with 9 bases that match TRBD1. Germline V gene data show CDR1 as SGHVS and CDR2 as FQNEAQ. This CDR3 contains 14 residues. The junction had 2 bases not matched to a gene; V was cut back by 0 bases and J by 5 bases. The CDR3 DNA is TGTGCCAGCAGCTTAGCACAGGGGGCTGACGAGCAGTACTTC. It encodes CASSLAQGADEQYF.

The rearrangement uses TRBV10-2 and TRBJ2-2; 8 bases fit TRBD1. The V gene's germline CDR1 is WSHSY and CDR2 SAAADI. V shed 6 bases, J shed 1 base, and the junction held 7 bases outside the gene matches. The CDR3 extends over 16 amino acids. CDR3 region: CASRTQQGGNTGELFF. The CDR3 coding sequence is TGCGCCAGCAGAACCCAACAGGGGGGGAACACCGGGGAGCTGTTTTTT.

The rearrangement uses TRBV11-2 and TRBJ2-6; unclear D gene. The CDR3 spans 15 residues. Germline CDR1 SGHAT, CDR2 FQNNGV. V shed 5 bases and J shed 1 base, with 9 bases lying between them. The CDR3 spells CASSHGRSGANVLTF. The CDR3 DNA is TGTGCCAGCAGCCACGGAAGGTCTGGGGCCAACGTCCTGACTTTC.

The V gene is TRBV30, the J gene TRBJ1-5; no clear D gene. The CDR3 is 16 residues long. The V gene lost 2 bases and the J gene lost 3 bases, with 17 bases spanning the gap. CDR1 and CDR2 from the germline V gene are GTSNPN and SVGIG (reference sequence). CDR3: CAWSPHRWGYNQPQHF. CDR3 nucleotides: TGTGCCTGGAGTCCCCACCGGTGGGGTTACAATCAGCCCCAGCATTTT.

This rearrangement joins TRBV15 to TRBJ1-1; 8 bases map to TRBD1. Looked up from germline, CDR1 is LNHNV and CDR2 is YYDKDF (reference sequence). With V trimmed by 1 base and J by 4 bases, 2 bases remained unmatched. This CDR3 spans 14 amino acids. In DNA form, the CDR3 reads TGTGCCACCAGCAGAGGACAGGGGACCACTGAAGCTTTCTTT. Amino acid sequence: CATSRGQGTTEAFF.

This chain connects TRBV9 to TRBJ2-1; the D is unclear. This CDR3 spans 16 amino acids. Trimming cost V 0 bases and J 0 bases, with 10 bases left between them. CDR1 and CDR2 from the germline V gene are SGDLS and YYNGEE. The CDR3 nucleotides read TGTGCCAGCAGCGTAGACCCTGATCCCTCCTACAATGAGCAGTTCTTC. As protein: CASSVDPDPSYNEQFF.

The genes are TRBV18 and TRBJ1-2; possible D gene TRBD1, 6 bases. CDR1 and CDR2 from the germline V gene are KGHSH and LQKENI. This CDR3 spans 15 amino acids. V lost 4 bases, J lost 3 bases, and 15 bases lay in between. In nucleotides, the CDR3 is TGTGCCAGCTCACGCACGGGACAAAAAGACTATGGCTACACCTTC. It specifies CASSRTGQKDYGYTF.

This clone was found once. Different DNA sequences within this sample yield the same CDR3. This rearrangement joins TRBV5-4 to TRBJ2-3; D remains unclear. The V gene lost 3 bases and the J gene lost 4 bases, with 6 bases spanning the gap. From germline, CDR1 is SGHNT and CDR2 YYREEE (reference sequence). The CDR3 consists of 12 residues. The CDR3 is CASSSTADTQYF. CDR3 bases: TGTGCCAGCAGCTCGACTGCAGATACGCAGTATTTT. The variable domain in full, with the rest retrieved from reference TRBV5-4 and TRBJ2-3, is ETGVTQSPTHLIKTRGQQVTLRCSSQSGHNTVSWYQQALGQGPQFIFQYYREEENGRGNFPPRFSGLQFPNYSSELNVNALELDDSALYLCASSSTADTQYFGPGTRLTVL.

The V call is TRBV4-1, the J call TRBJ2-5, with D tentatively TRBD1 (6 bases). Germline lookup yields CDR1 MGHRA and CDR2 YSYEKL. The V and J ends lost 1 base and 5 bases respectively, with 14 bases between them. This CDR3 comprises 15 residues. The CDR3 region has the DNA TGCGCCAGCAGCCAAGGCACAGGGATAAGGGAGACCCAGTACTTC. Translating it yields CASSQGTGIRETQYF.

The CDR3 DNA is TGTGCCAGCAGCTTGTCAATTGGAAATCGGAGGAACACTGAAGCTTTCTTT. Translating gives CASSLSIGNRRNTEAFF. The V and J genes are TRBV5-6 and TRBJ1-1, with D unclear. V was clipped by 1 base and J by 1 base, with 17 bases between them. CDR1 and CDR2 (germline): SGHDT, YYEEEE. The CDR3 loop spans 17 amino acids.

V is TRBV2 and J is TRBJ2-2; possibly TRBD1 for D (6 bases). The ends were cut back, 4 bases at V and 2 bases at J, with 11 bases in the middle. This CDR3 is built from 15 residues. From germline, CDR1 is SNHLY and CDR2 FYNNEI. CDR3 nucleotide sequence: TGTGCCAGCAGTGCAAACAGGGTCAACACCGGGGAGCTGTTTTTT. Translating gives CASSANRVNTGELFF.

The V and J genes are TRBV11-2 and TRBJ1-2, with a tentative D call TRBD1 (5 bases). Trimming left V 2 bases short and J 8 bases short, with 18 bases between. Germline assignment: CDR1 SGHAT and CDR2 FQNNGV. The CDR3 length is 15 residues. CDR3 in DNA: TGTGCCAGCAGCTTACGCAGGGAGGACTATTACGGCTACACCTTC. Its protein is CASSLRREDYYGYTF.

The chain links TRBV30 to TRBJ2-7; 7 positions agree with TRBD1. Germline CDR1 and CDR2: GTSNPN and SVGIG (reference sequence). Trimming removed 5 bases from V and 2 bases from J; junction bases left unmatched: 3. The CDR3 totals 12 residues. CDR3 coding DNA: TGTGCCTGGTCGGACAGGACCTACGAGCAGTACTTC. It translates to CAWSDRTYEQYF.

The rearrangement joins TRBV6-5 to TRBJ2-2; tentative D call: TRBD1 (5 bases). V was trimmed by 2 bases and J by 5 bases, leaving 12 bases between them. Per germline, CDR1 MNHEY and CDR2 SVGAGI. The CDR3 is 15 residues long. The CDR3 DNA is TGTGCCAGCAGTTACGGGCGGCAGGGAACCGGGGAGCTGTTTTTT. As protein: CASSYGRQGTGELFF.